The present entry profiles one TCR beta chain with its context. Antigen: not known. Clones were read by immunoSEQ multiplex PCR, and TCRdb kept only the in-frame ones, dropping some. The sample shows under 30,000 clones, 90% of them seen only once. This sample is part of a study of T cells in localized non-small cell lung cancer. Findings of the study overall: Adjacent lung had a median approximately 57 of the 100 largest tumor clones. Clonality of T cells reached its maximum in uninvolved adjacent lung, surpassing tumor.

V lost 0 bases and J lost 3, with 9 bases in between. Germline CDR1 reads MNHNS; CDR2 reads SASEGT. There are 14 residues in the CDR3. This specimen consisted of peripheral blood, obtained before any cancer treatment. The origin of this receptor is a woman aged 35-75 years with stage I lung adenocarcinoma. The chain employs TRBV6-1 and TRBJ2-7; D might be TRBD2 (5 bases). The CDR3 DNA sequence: TGTGCCAGCAGTGAAGCGGGAGCCAACTACGAGCAGTACTTC. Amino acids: CASSEAGANYEQYF.